These 26 T cell receptor beta chains were sequenced from one sample in a study of blood T cells in healthy people across ages. The second PCR ran about 6 to 12 cycles with a sample-barcoded 5' primer and J-beta primers. TCRdb redid the calling of the 5' RACE reads with MiXCR, one entry per CDR3 protein. The data show 800,000 or so distinct CDR3 sequences, with about half seen just once and about a sixth held by the top ten. The sequenced material came from blood. Receptor source: a man older than 75 in good health.

J is TRBJ2-6 and V is TRBV29-1; possible D gene TRBD1, 6 bases. This CDR3 contains 16 residues. In germline, CDR1 is SQVTM, CDR2 ANQGSEA. Trimming took 6 bases from V and 0 from J, leaving 15 bases between them. As DNA, the CDR3 is TGCAGCGTGACCGGGACACCACGCTCTGGGGCCAACGTCCTGACTTTC. It codes for CSVTGTPRSGANVLTF.

The rearrangement uses TRBV7-2 and TRBJ1-2; 10 bases are a match to TRBD1. CDR1 and CDR2 (germline): SGHTA, FQGNSA. The ends lost 7 bases at V and 8 bases at J; junction bases unmatched: 4. CDR3 length equals 12 residues. CDR3 protein: CASTGTGVGYTF. The CDR3 coding sequence is TGTGCCAGCACCGGGACAGGGGTGGGCTACACCTTC.

A remark on this clonotype: The junction departs from the called germline gene at one end, perhaps through a read error. The chain couples TRBV19 to TRBJ1-2, with D hard to call. The length of the CDR3 is 10 residues. CDR1 LNHDA and CDR2 SQIVND come from the germline V gene (reference sequence). For the CDR3, the DNA is TGTGCCGCCTGGGCATATGGCCACACCTTC. This translates into CAAWAYGHTF.

The chain joins TRBV29-1 to TRBJ2-3; the D is unclear. Germline V gives CDR1 SQVTM, CDR2 ANQGSEA. This CDR3 comprises 12 residues. The V gene lost 8 bases and the J gene lost 4 bases, with 13 bases spanning the gap. CDR3 loop: CSLIRRADTQYF. CDR3 sequence (DNA): TGCAGCTTGATTAGACGGGCAGATACGCAGTATTTT.

The chain carries TRBV4-2 and TRBJ2-1; D possibly matches TRBD1 or TRBD2 (5 bases each). This CDR3 is built from 16 residues. V dropped 1 base and J dropped 4 bases, with 14 bases sitting between them. Per the germline V gene, CDR1 is LGHNA and CDR2 is YNFKEQ. The CDR3 sequence: CASSQGVGTFYNEQFF. Here the CDR3 DNA reads TGTGCCAGCAGCCAAGGTGTGGGGACGTTTTACAATGAGCAGTTCTTC.

The table lists this clonotype with a few counts. V usage is TRBV7-7 and J usage is TRBJ2-5, with 11 bases aligning to TRBD1. CDR1 SSHAT and CDR2 FNYEAQ come from the germline V gene (reference sequence). V lost 5 bases to trimming and J lost 4 bases; unmatched junction nucleotides: 6. The CDR3 covers 15 residues. The CDR3 sequence is CASSAGQGAGETQYF. The CDR3 nucleotides read TGTGCCAGCAGCGCCGGACAGGGGGCAGGAGAGACCCAGTACTTC.

This clonotype appeared once. The V gene is TRBV16, the J gene TRBJ2-3; D perhaps matches TRBD1 (6 bases). CDR1 and CDR2 (germline): KGHSY, FQNENV. V lost 6 bases, J lost 2 bases, and 12 bases lay in between. The CDR3 length is 14 residues. The CDR3 loop reads CASSRQAATDTQYF. For the CDR3, the DNA is TGTGCCAGCAGTCGACAGGCCGCCACAGATACGCAGTATTTT. Full variable domain (outside the CDR3, taken from reference TRBV16 and TRBJ2-3): GEEVAQTPKHLVRGEGQKAKLYCAPIKGHSYVFWYQQVLKNEFKFLISFQNENVFDETGMPKERFSAKCLPNSPCSLEIQATKLEDSAVYFCASSRQAATDTQYFGPGTRLTVL.

As regards this clonotype: A single base separates this from a much larger clone, so it may be a read error. The chain links TRBV12-3 or TRBV12-4 to TRBJ2-1, with D possibly matching TRBD2 (7 bases). The J call could be wrong; TRBJ2-7 is a better fit for the DNA end. CDR3 length equals 15 residues. Written as DNA, the CDR3 is TGTGCCAGCAGTTTATCGGGGGGCCGTTACAATGAGCAGTACTTC. The encoded protein is CASSLSGGRYNEQYF.

This sequence joins TRBV4-2 and TRBJ2-5, with TRBD2 matching 13 bases. The CDR3 has 16 residues. The germline gives CDR1 LGHNA, CDR2 YNFKEQ. J was trimmed by 4 bases and V by 0 bases; bases with no gene match: 2. CDR3 nucleotide sequence: TGTGCCAGCAGCCAAGAGAGGACTAGCGGGAGAGAGACCCAGTACTTC. This sequence encodes CASSQERTSGRETQYF.

The chain carries TRBV6-2 or TRBV6-3 and TRBJ2-1; TRBD2 matches 13 bases. The germline V gene encodes CDR1 MNHEY and CDR2 SVGEGT. The J segment lost 7 bases and the V segment lost 5 bases, leaving 8 bases of the junction unmatched. This CDR3 has 16 residues. CDR3 sequence reads: CASSRLAGGPWNEQFF. The CDR3 DNA follows: TGTGCCAGCAGTCGACTAGCGGGAGGACCCTGGAATGAGCAGTTCTTC.

The chain links TRBV20-1 to TRBJ1-4, with D tentatively TRBD1 (6 bases). CDR1 is DFQATT and CDR2 is SNEGSKA in the germline V gene (reference sequence). Trimming took off 6 bases at V and 7 bases at J, with 18 bases between the two ends. This CDR3 region has 14 residues. The CDR3, as DNA: TGCAGTGCCGGAAAGACGGGGGCGGGTGAAAAACTGTTTTTT. Residues: CSAGKTGAGEKLFF.

This clonotype has at least ten counts. The chain is built from TRBV12-3 or TRBV12-4 and TRBJ2-3; D is ambiguous. The CDR3 is 12 amino acids. The V end lost 5 bases, the J end lost 2 bases, and 5 bases lay between the germline ends. As DNA, the CDR3 is TGTGCCAGCAGTGCTAACACAGATACGCAGTATTTT. Its translation: CASSANTDTQYF.

Turning to this clonotype: A read error is possible here, since a much larger clone lies one base away. This sequence joins TRBV10-3 and TRBJ2-7; tentative D call: TRBD1 (6 bases). The CDR3 runs to 16 residues. Between the trimmed V and J ends, which lost 3 bases and 2 bases, there was a span of 17 bases. CDR1 and CDR2 (germline): ENHRY, SYGVKD. CDR3 sequence reads: CAISDGGPASAYEQYF. The CDR3 coding sequence is TGTGCCATCAGTGATGGGGGCCCGGCTAGTGCCTACGAGCAGTACTTC.

About this clonotype: The junction departs from germline at one end; a sequencing error may be responsible. The chain is built from TRBV10-1 and TRBJ2-4; D is possibly TRBD2 (5 bases). Germline CDR1 WNHNN, CDR2 SYGVQD (reference sequence). The CDR3 totals 16 residues. This chain's CDR3 is CASSESANLAKNVQYF. The DNA for the CDR3 is TGCGCCAGCAGTGAGTCGGCTAATCTAGCCAAAAACGTTCAGTACTTC.

This clonotype has just a few counts. The rearrangement joins TRBV6-2 or TRBV6-3 to TRBJ2-1; D is perhaps TRBD2 (5 bases). The V gene's germline CDR1 is MNHEY and CDR2 SVGEGT. V shed 6 bases and J shed 9 bases, with 15 bases lying between them. CDR3 length: 13 amino acids. CDR3 amino acids: CASRQLVAGEQFF. The DNA of the CDR3 is TGTGCCAGCAGGCAACTAGTGGCGGGTGAGCAGTTCTTC.

This clonotype was counted only a few times. CDR3 protein: CASSLAASETQYF. The CDR3 bases are TGTGCCAGCAGCTTAGCGGCGAGTGAGACCCAGTACTTC. This sequence joins TRBV7-2 and TRBJ2-5; D uncertain. The V gene's germline CDR1 is SGHTA and CDR2 FQGNSA. Trimming removed 0 bases at V and 5 bases at J, with 7 bases between. The CDR3 has 13 amino acids.

This clonotype turned up a few times. The CDR3 sequence is CASSQDTAGLSYNEQFF. In nucleotides, the CDR3 is TGCGCCAGCAGCCAAGATACAGCGGGACTCTCCTACAATGAGCAGTTCTTC. The rearrangement links TRBV4-3 to TRBJ2-1, with 7 positions matching TRBD2. This CDR3 region has 17 residues. Germline CDR1 is LGHNA and CDR2 is YSLEER. V lost 0 bases and J lost 0; bases outside the gene matches: 5.

Here the CDR3 DNA reads TGTGCCAGCAGCCTTTCTACAGGGGGTCTGAAGGAGCTGTTTTTT. It translates to CASSLSTGGLKELFF. V usage is TRBV7-9 and J usage is TRBJ2-2, with 8 positions matching TRBD1. J gave up 10 bases and V 5 bases, and 12 bases lay outside the gene matches. The CDR3 has 15 residues. The germline gives CDR1 SEHNR, CDR2 FQNEAQ (reference sequence).

The rearrangement links TRBV7-6 to TRBJ2-7; the match to TRBD1 covers 9 bases. The CDR3 has 15 amino acids. Germline lookup yields CDR1 SGHVS and CDR2 FNYEAQ. V lost 5 bases and J lost 4; bases outside the gene matches: 9. This CDR3 is CASSALGTGLYEQYF. CDR3 DNA sequence: TGTGCCAGCAGCGCCCTTGGGACAGGGTTGTACGAGCAGTACTTC.

This clonotype was counted only a few times. The chain uses TRBV9 and TRBJ1-5, with TRBD1 identical over 9 bases. J gave up 7 bases and V 3 bases, and 8 bases lay outside the gene matches. CDR1 SGDLS and CDR2 YYNGEE come from the germline V gene. There are 15 residues in the CDR3. The CDR3 bases are TGTGCCAGCAGCGACCACAGGGGGCCACGGCAGCCCCAGCATTTT. It codes for CASSDHRGPRQPQHF.

DNA of the CDR3: TGTGCCAGCATCCCCAGGACAGGGGTAGAGACCCAGTACTTC. It specifies CASIPRTGVETQYF. V is TRBV12-3 or TRBV12-4 and J is TRBJ2-7, with 9 bases aligning to TRBD1. The J call could be wrong; TRBJ2-5 is a better fit for the DNA end. The CDR3 is 14 amino acids.

This clonotype was recorded a few times. The chain joins TRBV12-3 or TRBV12-4 to TRBJ2-4; D remains ambiguous. Trimming removed 3 bases at V and 3 bases at J, with 9 bases between. CDR3 size: 14 residues. CDR3 amino acids: CASSLGLGKNIQYF. The DNA of the CDR3 is TGTGCCAGCAGTTTGGGTCTGGGCAAAAACATTCAGTACTTC.

CDR3 sequence: CASSLSHRTYLETQYF. CDR3 nucleotides: TGCGCCAGCAGCCTTTCCCACCGGACCTACCTAGAGACCCAGTACTTC. The J gene is TRBJ2-4, the V gene TRBV4-1; D is undetermined. TRBJ2-5 matches the DNA end more closely, so the J call is doubtful. Germline CDR1 MGHRA, CDR2 YSYEKL. This CDR3 is 16 amino acids long.

CDR3 loop: CSVVLAGNTDTQYF. In DNA, the CDR3 is TGCAGCGTTGTGCTAGCGGGAAACACAGATACGCAGTATTTT. The genes are TRBV29-1 and TRBJ2-3; 9 bases line up with TRBD2. This CDR3 comprises 14 residues. The germline CDR1 and CDR2 sequences are SQVTM and ANQGSEA. V shed 4 bases and J 2 bases; nucleotides not matched to a gene: 4.

This clonotype was seen a few times. The gene calls are TRBV7-6 and TRBJ2-3; 10 bases align to TRBD2. The CDR3 totals 17 residues. Germline CDR1 SGHVS, CDR2 FNYEAQ. J lost 1 base, V lost 2 bases, and 6 bases had no gene match. This CDR3 reads CASSLKASGSGTDTQYF. The DNA for the CDR3 is TGTGCCAGCAGCTTAAAGGCTAGCGGGAGTGGCACAGATACGCAGTATTTT.

This rearrangement joins TRBV3-1 to TRBJ2-7; 7 positions match TRBD1. V shed 2 bases, J shed 8 bases, and the junction held 9 bases outside the gene matches. Germline assignment: CDR1 LGHDT and CDR2 YNNKEL (reference sequence). This CDR3 has 14 amino acids. The CDR3: CASSQRGTVYKQYF. The CDR3 nucleotides are TGTGCCAGCAGCCAAAGAGGGACAGTTTACAAGCAGTACTTC.